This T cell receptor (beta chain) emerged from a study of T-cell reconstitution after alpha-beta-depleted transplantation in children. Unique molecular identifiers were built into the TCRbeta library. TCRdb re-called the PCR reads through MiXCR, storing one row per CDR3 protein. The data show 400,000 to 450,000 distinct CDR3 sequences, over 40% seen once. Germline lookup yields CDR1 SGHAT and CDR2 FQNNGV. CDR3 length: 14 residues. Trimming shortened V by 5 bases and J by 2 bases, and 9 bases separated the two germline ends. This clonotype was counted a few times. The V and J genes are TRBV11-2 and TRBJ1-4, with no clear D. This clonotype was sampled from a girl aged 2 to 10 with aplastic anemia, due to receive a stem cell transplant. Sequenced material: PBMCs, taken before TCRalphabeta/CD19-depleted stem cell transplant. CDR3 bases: TGTGCCAGCAGCCGACGTGGGACTAATGAAAAACTGTTTTTT. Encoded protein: CASSRRGTNEKLFF.